This paragraph covers one TCR beta chain sequence. Its target is unknown. Enrolled ophthalmopathy patients presented with a Clinical Activity Score of at least 3, a NOSPECS grade of at least 4, and disease duration under 3 months. Patients were excluded because of uncontrolled infection, other autoimmune disease, pregnancy or lactation. These data are taken from a study of T cells in Graves' hyperthyroidism and ophthalmopathy. Study-wide results and limits: Blood shared most expanded thyroid clonotypes above 0.001.

RNA transcripts yielded amplified TCR beta CDR3 regions. HTBI primers were employed in a first-round RT-PCR of the TCR CDR3. TCRdb ran MiXCR on the multiplex PCR reads and lists one entry per CDR3 protein. The top ten clones hold 25% to 30% of a sample with some 490,000 distinct CDR3 sequences, 15% to 20% of them seen once. The source material was blood. This TCR derives from a woman younger than 45 with Graves' ophthalmopathy.

The CDR3 DNA reads TGTGCCAGCAGCCTGATTGTTCAGGCTGGGGCCAACGTCCTGACTTTC. This encodes CASSLIVQAGANVLTF. This sequence joins TRBV28 and TRBJ2-6; D is unclear. V was trimmed by 6 bases and J by 2 bases, leaving 14 bases between them. The CDR3 contains 16 residues. Germline V gene lookup returns CDR1 MDHEN and CDR2 SYDVKM. Full variable domain (missing parts from reference TRBV28 and TRBJ2-6): DVKVTQSSRYLVKRTGEKVFLECVQDMDHENMFWYRQDPGLGLRLIYFSYDVKMKEKGDIPEGYSVSREKKERFSLILESASTNQTSMYLCASSLIVQAGANVLTFGAGSRLTVL.